This T cell receptor beta chain is from a study of cytomegalovirus exposure and HLA in healthy donors. 13 Jbeta primers and 60 Vbeta primers were used for the PCR. Libraries were prepared by immunoSEQ multiplex PCR; TCRdb keeps only in-frame clonotypes and omits some of them. The sample records 88,000 or so clones, around 62% being singletons. As for this clone: Antigen unknown.

CDR1 and CDR2 (germline): SGHTS, YDEGEE. The trim removed 4 bases at V and 4 bases at J, leaving 6 bases unmatched. This CDR3 has 15 residues. Study-wide points: TCR beta chains numbering some 160 were designated cytomegalovirus-associated. According to a later analysis, donors in an Asian-associated ancestry cluster reportedly had fewer N-insertions than the roughly 630-donor mean. There were several of the most significant clusters that appeared linked to common viral pathogens in a later analysis.

When sampled, the donors appeared nominally healthy, though they likely had unrecorded immune exposures. The clonotype originates from a male donor in good health and CMV-seropositive. The rearrangement uses TRBV5-8 and TRBJ2-1, with TRBD2 matching over 9 bases. The sequenced sample consisted of PBMCs. The CDR3 is CASSPWTSEYNEQFF. The CDR3, as DNA: TGTGCCAGCAGCCCATGGACTAGCGAGTACAATGAGCAGTTCTTC.